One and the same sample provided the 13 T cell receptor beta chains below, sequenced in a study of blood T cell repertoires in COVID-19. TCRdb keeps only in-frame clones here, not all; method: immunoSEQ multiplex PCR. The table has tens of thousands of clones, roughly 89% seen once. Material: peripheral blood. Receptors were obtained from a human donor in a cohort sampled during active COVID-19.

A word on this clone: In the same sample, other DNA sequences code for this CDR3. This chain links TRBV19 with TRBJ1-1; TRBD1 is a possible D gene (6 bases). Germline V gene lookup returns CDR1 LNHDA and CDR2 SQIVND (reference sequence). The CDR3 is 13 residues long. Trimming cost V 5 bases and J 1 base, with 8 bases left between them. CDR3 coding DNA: TGTGCCAGTAGTTTGGACAGGAACACTGAAGCTTTCTTT. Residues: CASSLDRNTEAFF. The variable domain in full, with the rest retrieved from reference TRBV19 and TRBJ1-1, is DGGITQSPKYLFRKEGQNVTLSCEQNLNHDAMYWYRQDPGQGLRLIYYSQIVNDFQKGDIAEGYSVSREKKESFPLTVTSAQKNPTAFYLCASSLDRNTEAFFGQGTRLTVV.

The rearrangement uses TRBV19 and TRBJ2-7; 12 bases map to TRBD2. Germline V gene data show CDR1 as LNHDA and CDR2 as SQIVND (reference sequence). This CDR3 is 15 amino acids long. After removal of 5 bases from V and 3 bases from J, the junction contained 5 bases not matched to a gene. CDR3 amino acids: CASSPSGGAIYEQYF. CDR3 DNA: TGTGCCAGTAGTCCTAGCGGGGGGGCGATCTACGAGCAGTACTTC.

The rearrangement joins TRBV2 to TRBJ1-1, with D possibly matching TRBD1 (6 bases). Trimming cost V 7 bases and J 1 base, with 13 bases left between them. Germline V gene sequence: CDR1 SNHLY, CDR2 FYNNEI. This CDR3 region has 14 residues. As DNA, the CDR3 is TGTGCCAGCAAAAGGACAGCTTGGAACACTGAAGCTTTCTTT. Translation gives CASKRTAWNTEAFF.

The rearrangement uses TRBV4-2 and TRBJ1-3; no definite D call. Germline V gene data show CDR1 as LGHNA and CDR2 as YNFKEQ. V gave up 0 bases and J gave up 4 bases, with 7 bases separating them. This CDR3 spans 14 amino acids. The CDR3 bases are TGTGCCAGCAGCCAAGATCGAGGGGGAAACACCATATATTTT. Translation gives CASSQDRGGNTIYF.

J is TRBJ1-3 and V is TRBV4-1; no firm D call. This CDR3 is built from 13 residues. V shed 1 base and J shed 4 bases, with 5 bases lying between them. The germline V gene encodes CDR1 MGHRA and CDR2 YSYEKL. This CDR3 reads CASSQVEGNTIYF. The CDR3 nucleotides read TGCGCCAGCAGCCAAGTCGAGGGAAACACCATATATTTT.

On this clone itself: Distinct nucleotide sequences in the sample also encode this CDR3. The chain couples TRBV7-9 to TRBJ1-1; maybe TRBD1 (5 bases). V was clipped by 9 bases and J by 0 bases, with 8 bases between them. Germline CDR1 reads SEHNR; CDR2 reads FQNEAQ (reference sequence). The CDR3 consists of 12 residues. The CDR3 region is CASSRVNTEAFF. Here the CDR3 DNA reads TGTGCCAGTTCCAGGGTGAACACTGAAGCTTTCTTT.

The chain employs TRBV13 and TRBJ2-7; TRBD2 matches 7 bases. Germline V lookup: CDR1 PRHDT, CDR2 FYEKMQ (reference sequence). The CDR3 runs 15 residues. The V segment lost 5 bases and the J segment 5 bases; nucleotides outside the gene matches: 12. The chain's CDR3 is CASSPHSGVGNEQYF. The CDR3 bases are TGTGCCAGCAGCCCTCACAGCGGGGTAGGGAACGAGCAGTACTTC.

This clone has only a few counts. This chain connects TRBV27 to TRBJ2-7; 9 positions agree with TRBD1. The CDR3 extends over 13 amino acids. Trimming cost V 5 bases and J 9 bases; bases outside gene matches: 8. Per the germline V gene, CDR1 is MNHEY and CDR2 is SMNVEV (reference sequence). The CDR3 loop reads CASSAIQGAVQYF. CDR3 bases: TGTGCCAGCAGTGCGATACAGGGGGCGGTGCAGTACTTC.

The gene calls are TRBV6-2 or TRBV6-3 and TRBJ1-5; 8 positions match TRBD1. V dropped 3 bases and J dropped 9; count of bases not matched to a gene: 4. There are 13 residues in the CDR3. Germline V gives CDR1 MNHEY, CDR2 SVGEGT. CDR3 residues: CASSYNRGSPQHF. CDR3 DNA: TGTGCCAGCAGTTATAACAGGGGGTCGCCCCAGCATTTT.

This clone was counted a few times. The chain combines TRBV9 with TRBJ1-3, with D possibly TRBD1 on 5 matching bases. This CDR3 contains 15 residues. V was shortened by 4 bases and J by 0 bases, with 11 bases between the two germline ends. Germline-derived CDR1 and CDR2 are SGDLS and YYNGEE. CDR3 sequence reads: CASSLGGISGNTIYF. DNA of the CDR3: TGTGCCAGCAGCCTTGGGGGGATCTCTGGAAACACCATATATTTT.

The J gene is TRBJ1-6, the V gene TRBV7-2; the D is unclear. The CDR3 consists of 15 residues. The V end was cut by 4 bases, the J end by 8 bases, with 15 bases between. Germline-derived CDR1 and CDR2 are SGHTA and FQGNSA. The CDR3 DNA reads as TGTGCCAGCAGCTCGGGTGGAGTGCCGGATTCACCCCTCCACTTT. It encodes CASSSGGVPDSPLHF.

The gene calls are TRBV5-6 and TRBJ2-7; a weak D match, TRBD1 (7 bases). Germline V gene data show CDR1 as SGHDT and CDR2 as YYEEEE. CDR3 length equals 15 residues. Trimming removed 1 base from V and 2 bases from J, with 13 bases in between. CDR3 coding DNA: TGTGCCAGCAGCTTGAAGGGCAGGGGGGCCTACGAGCAGTACTTC. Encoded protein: CASSLKGRGAYEQYF.

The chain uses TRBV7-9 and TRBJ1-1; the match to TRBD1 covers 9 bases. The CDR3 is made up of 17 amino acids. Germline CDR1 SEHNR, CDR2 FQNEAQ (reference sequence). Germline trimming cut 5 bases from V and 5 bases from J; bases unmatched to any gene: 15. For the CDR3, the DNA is TGTGCCAGCAGCCGGATAGGACAGGGGATGCATTGGACTGAAGCTTTCTTT. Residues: CASSRIGQGMHWTEAFF.